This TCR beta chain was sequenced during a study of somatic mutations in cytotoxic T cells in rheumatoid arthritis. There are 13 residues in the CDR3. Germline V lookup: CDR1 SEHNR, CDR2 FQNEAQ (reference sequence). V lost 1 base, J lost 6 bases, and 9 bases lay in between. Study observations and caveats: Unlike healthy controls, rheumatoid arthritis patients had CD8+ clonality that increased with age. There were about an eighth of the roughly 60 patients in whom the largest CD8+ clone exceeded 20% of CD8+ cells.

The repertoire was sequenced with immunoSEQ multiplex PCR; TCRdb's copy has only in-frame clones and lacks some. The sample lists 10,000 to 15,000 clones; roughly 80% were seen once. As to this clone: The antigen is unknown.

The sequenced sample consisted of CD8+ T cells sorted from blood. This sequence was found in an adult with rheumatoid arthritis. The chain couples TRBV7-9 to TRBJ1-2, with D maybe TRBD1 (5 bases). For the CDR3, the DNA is TGTGCCAGCAGCTTAGTAGGGGTGGATGGCTACACCTTC. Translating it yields CASSLVGVDGYTF.